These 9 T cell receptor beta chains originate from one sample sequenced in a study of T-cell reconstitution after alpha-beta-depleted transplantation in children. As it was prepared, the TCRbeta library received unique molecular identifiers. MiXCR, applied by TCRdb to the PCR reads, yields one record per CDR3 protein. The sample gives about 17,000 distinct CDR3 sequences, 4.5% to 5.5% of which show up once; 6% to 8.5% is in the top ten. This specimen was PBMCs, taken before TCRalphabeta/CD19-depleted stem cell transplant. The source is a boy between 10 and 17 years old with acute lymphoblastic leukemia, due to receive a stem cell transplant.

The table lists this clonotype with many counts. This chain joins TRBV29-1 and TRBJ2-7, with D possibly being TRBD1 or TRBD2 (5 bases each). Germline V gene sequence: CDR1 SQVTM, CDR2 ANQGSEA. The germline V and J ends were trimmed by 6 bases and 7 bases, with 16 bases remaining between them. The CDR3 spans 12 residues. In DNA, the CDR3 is TGCAGCGTAGCCCGGGACGGTGGTGAGCAGTACTTC. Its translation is CSVARDGGEQYF.

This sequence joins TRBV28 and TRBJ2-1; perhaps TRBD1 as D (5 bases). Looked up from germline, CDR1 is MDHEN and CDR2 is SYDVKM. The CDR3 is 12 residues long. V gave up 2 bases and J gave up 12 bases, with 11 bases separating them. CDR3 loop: CASSLRTLPQFF. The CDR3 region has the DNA TGTGCCAGCAGTTTACGGACACTACCGCAGTTCTTC.

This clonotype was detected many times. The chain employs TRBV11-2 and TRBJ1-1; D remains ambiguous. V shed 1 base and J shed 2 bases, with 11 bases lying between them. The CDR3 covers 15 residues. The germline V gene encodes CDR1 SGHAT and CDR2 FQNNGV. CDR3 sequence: CASSLGIRVNTEAFF. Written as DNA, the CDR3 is TGTGCCAGCAGCTTAGGGATCCGGGTAAACACTGAAGCTTTCTTT.

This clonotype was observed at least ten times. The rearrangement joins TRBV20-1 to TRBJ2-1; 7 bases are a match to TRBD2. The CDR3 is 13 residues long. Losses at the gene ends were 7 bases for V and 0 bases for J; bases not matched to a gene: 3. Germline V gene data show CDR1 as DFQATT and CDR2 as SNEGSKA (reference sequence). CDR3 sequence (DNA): TGCAGTGTCGGGGGGAGCTCCTACAATGAGCAGTTCTTC. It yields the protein CSVGGSSYNEQFF.

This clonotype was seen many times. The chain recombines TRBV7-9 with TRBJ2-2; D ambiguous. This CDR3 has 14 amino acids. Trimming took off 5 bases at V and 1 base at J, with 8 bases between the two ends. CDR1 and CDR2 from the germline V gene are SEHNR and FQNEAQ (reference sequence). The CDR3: CASSLVGNTGELFF. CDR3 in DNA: TGTGCCAGCAGCCTAGTAGGGAACACCGGGGAGCTGTTTTTT.

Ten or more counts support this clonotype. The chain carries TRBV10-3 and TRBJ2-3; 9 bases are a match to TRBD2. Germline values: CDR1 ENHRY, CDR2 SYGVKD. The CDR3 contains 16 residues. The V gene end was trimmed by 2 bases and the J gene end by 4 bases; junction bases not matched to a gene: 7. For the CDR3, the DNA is TGTGCCATCAGTGAGAGGCGGGGGGGGGGCCCAGATACGCAGTATTTT. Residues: CAISERRGGGPDTQYF.

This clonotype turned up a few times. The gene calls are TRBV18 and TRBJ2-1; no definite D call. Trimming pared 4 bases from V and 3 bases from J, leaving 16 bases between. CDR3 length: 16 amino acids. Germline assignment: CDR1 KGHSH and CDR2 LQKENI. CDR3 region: CASSRVLVTSYNEQFF. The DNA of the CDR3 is TGTGCCAGCTCACGGGTCCTAGTAACAAGCTACAATGAGCAGTTCTTC.

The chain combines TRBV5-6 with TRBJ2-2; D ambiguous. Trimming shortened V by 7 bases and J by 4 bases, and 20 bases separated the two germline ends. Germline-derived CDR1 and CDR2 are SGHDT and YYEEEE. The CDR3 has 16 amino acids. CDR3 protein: CASGPGLLWGTGELFF. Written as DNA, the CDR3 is TGTGCCAGCGGCCCCGGCCTCCTCTGGGGCACCGGGGAGCTGTTTTTT.

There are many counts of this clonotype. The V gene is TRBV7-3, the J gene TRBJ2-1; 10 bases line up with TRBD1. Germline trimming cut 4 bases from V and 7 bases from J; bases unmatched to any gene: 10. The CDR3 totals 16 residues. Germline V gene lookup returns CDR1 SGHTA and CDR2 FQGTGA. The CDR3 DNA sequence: TGTGCCAGCAGCTACGGGGGGACAGGGGACCAAAATGAGCAGTTCTTC. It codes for CASSYGGTGDQNEQFF.